The 28 T cell receptor beta chains below were found in one sample sequenced in a study of shared clonotypes between healthy human individuals. The assay was immunoSEQ multiplex PCR, and TCRdb's table has in-frame clones only and misses some. This table holds approximately 1,000,000 clones, 60% to 85% found once. Input material: memory CD4+ T cells from PBMCs. Stated subset: CD45RA-negative fraction. These receptors were obtained from a man aged 18 to 29 in good health. Some clones in this sample may be carry-over from other donors' samples.

Here the CDR3 reads CASSPMGAGDSSNEQFF. CDR3 DNA sequence: TGTGCCAGCTCACCAATGGGGGCGGGTGACTCTTCTAATGAGCAGTTCTTC. The chain employs TRBV18 and TRBJ2-1; weak D call: TRBD1 (6 bases). The CDR3 consists of 17 residues. From germline, CDR1 is KGHSH and CDR2 LQKENI. Trimming pared 2 bases from V and 7 bases from J, leaving 21 bases between. The whole variable domain, filled in from reference TRBV18 and TRBJ2-1, reads NAGVMQNPRHLVRRRGQEARLRCSPMKGHSHVYWYRQLPEEGLKFMVYLQKENIIDESGMPKERFSAEFPKEGPSILRIQQVVRGDSAAYFCASSPMGAGDSSNEQFFGPGTRLTVL.

The chain recombines TRBV5-6 with TRBJ1-1; unclear D gene. This CDR3 contains 13 residues. Germline V gene lookup returns CDR1 SGHDT and CDR2 YYEEEE. The V gene lost 3 bases and the J gene lost 4 bases, with 10 bases spanning the gap. In DNA, the CDR3 is TGTGCCAGCAGCTCCCGGCGGGGCACTGAAGCTTTCTTT. Its protein product is CASSSRRGTEAFF.

The gene calls are TRBV7-9 and TRBJ2-1; D could derive from TRBD1 or TRBD2 (5 bases each). V lost 0 bases and J 5 bases, leaving 14 bases between the germline ends. Germline V lookup: CDR1 SEHNR, CDR2 FQNEAQ (reference sequence). The CDR3 loop spans 16 amino acids. Here the CDR3 reads CASSLALGERDNEQFF. In nucleotides, the CDR3 is TGTGCCAGCAGCTTAGCGCTGGGGGAGAGGGACAATGAGCAGTTCTTC.

The chain is built from TRBV7-2 and TRBJ2-2, with D uncertain. CDR1 SGHTA and CDR2 FQGNSA come from the germline V gene. The V end was cut by 5 bases, the J end by 7 bases, with 11 bases between. This CDR3 is 13 amino acids long. The chain's CDR3 is CASSPDWGGELFF. CDR3 nucleotides: TGTGCCAGCAGCCCCGACTGGGGCGGGGAGCTGTTTTTT.

The chain is built from TRBV28 and TRBJ2-7, with D possibly matching TRBD2 (7 bases). The germline CDR1 and CDR2 sequences are MDHEN and SYDVKM. There are 15 residues in the CDR3. Trimming took 5 bases from V and 2 from J, leaving 16 bases between them. The CDR3 loop reads CASSPPGAGAYEQYF. The CDR3 nucleotides read TGTGCCAGCAGTCCGCCGGGGGCGGGGGCCTACGAGCAGTACTTC. Drawing the rest from reference TRBV28 and TRBJ2-7, the complete variable domain is DVKVTQSSRYLVKRTGEKVFLECVQDMDHENMFWYRQDPGLGLRLIYFSYDVKMKEKGDIPEGYSVSREKKERFSLILESASTNQTSMYLCASSPPGAGAYEQYFGPGTRLTVT.

This clone was seen at least ten times. The CDR3 region has the DNA TGTGCCAGCAGCCAAGATACGAGGGCGGGGGGGTACACTGAAGCTTTCTTT. Its protein is CASSQDTRAGGYTEAFF. The chain joins TRBV4-2 to TRBJ1-1; TRBD1 might be the D (5 bases). Looked up from germline, CDR1 is LGHNA and CDR2 is YNFKEQ. This CDR3 is built from 17 residues. Trimming shortened V by 0 bases and J by 3 bases, and 17 bases separated the two germline ends.

The rearrangement uses TRBV6-5 and TRBJ1-5; 9 nucleotides align to TRBD1. The trim removed 6 bases at V and 5 bases at J, leaving 8 bases unmatched. This CDR3 has 15 residues. From germline, CDR1 is MNHEY and CDR2 SVGAGI. CDR3 DNA sequence: TGTGCCAGCAGCCGGGGACAGGGCTCGGATCAGCCCCAGCATTTT. Amino acids: CASSRGQGSDQPQHF.

The chain recombines TRBV4-1 with TRBJ2-3, with a tentative D call TRBD2 (6 bases). Trimming stripped 1 base from V and 7 bases from J, with 21 bases between. Germline V gene sequence: CDR1 MGHRA, CDR2 YSYEKL. The CDR3 covers 17 residues. CDR3 nucleotides: TGCGCCAGCAGCCAAGCCCCGGGGGTAGCGGAGGGCCATACGCAGTATTTT. Translation: CASSQAPGVAEGHTQYF.

The chain couples TRBV4-3 to TRBJ2-3; a weak D match, TRBD2 (7 bases). This CDR3 is built from 15 residues. Germline V lookup: CDR1 LGHNA, CDR2 YSLEER. The V end was cut by 1 base, the J end by 8 bases, with 16 bases between. The DNA for the CDR3 is TGCGCCAGCAGCCAAGTAGGGGGGGATAAGGGTACGCAGTATTTT. Its protein is CASSQVGGDKGTQYF.

The CDR3 nucleotides read TGTGCCAGCAGTCCCAGGGGGGCGTACAATGAGCAGTTCTTC. Its protein product is CASSPRGAYNEQFF. The chain is built from TRBV28 and TRBJ2-1; D might be TRBD1 (7 bases). V was pared by 5 bases and J by 4 bases, with 12 bases between. The CDR3 covers 14 residues. CDR1 is MDHEN and CDR2 is SYDVKM in the germline V gene.

The chain carries TRBV10-2 and TRBJ1-1, with D unclear. V lost 7 bases and J lost 3, with 12 bases in between. Germline CDR1 and CDR2: WSHSY and SAAADI. The CDR3 length is 13 residues. The chain's CDR3 is CASTGLPDTEAFF. Written as DNA, the CDR3 is TGCGCCAGCACAGGACTCCCGGACACTGAAGCTTTCTTT.

The genes are TRBV5-4 and TRBJ2-1; 7 nucleotides match TRBD2. CDR3 length: 15 amino acids. V lost 4 bases and J lost 7; bases outside the gene matches: 11. Germline assignment: CDR1 SGHNT and CDR2 YYREEE (reference sequence). The CDR3 spells CASSPTRLAENEQFF. CDR3 nucleotides: TGTGCCAGCAGCCCCACTCGACTAGCCGAAAATGAGCAGTTCTTC.

The chain joins TRBV5-1 to TRBJ2-1; D possibly uses TRBD1 or TRBD2 (5 bases each). Germline V gives CDR1 SGHRS, CDR2 YFSETQ. The CDR3 covers 15 residues. Deletions cut 4 bases from V and 10 bases from J, with 21 bases between. The CDR3 sequence is CASSLLTGRLTEQFF. CDR3 bases: TGCGCCAGCAGCCTTCTGACGGGACGATTGACGGAGCAGTTCTTC.

This chain connects TRBV5-6 to TRBJ1-2; D is undetermined. V gave up 3 bases and J gave up 2 bases, with 8 bases separating them. The CDR3 contains 13 residues. The germline V gene has CDR1 SGHDT and CDR2 YYEEEE. CDR3 nucleotide sequence: TGTGCCAGCAGCTCGATATCCAACTATGGCTACACCTTC. As protein: CASSSISNYGYTF.

This clone occurred once. This rearrangement joins TRBV28 to TRBJ1-2; D gene uncertain. The CDR3 loop spans 13 amino acids. CDR1 and CDR2 (germline): MDHEN, SYDVKM. V shed 4 bases and J shed 1 base, with 7 bases lying between them. DNA of the CDR3: TGTGCCAGCAGTTCCCCCTATAACTATGGCTACACCTTC. Its translation: CASSSPYNYGYTF.

V usage is TRBV18 and J usage is TRBJ2-7; D unclear. This CDR3 has 14 residues. In germline, CDR1 is KGHSH, CDR2 LQKENI. V dropped 2 bases and J dropped 3 bases, with 11 bases sitting between them. This CDR3 is CASSPLDVSYEQYF. The CDR3 nucleotides read TGTGCCAGCTCACCATTAGACGTTAGCTACGAGCAGTACTTC.

V usage is TRBV4-3 and J usage is TRBJ2-2; unclear D gene. The CDR3 is 13 residues long. The V gene's germline CDR1 is LGHNA and CDR2 YSLEER. The V end was cut by 3 bases, the J end by 8 bases, with 10 bases between. CDR3 region: CASSHGERGELFF. Written as DNA, the CDR3 is TGCGCCAGCAGCCACGGCGAGAGGGGGGAGCTGTTTTTT.

The rearrangement uses TRBV5-5 and TRBJ1-3, with 7 bases matching TRBD1. V lost 4 bases to trimming and J lost 4 bases; unmatched junction nucleotides: 11. This CDR3 spans 16 amino acids. Germline values: CDR1 SGHKS, CDR2 YYEKEE (reference sequence). The CDR3 loop reads CASSRDREGFGNTIYF. CDR3 bases: TGTGCCAGCAGCCGCGACAGGGAGGGTTTCGGAAACACCATATATTTT.

V usage is TRBV6-5 and J usage is TRBJ1-2; D is unclear. Looked up from germline, CDR1 is MNHEY and CDR2 is SVGAGI. The CDR3 length is 13 residues. The ends were cut back, 0 bases at V and 3 bases at J, with 5 bases in the middle. The CDR3 protein is CASSYSGDYGYTF. CDR3 in DNA: TGTGCCAGCAGTTACTCAGGAGACTATGGCTACACCTTC.

This chain joins TRBV7-6 and TRBJ2-2; D gene uncertain. The V gene's germline CDR1 is SGHVS and CDR2 FNYEAQ. The V end lost 5 bases, the J end lost 2 bases, and 9 bases lay between the germline ends. This CDR3 is built from 14 residues. The CDR3 nucleotides are TGTGCCAGCAGCGCACTCACCAACACCGGGGAGCTGTTTTTT. Protein: CASSALTNTGELFF.

This clone was observed a single time. The rearrangement links TRBV2 to TRBJ2-7; TRBD1 matches at 9 bases. Trimming cost V 6 bases and J 4 bases; bases outside gene matches: 7. The germline gives CDR1 SNHLY, CDR2 FYNNEI. The length of the CDR3 is 14 residues. The CDR3 DNA sequence: TGTGCCAGCAGGGCCGGGACAGGGTATTACGAGCAGTACTTC. It yields the protein CASRAGTGYYEQYF.

The V call is TRBV28, the J call TRBJ2-7; D possibly matches TRBD1 or TRBD2 (5 bases each). The germline V gene has CDR1 MDHEN and CDR2 SYDVKM. This CDR3 region has 14 residues. V was shortened by 5 bases and J by 6 bases, with 17 bases between the two germline ends. DNA for the CDR3: TGTGCCAGCAGTATAGGTGGGACGGTCGGCGAGCAGTACTTC. Translated, it gives CASSIGGTVGEQYF.

CDR3 DNA: TGTGCCTGGAGGGCCCCCACGGCTTACAATGAGCAGTTCTTC. Its translation is CAWRAPTAYNEQFF. This chain links TRBV30 with TRBJ2-1; D gene ambiguous. The ends were cut back, 3 bases at V and 4 bases at J, with 13 bases in the middle. Looked up from germline, CDR1 is GTSNPN and CDR2 is SVGIG (reference sequence). CDR3 size: 14 residues.

Note on this clone: This same CDR3 is encoded by further DNA sequences in the sample. This sequence joins TRBV5-1 and TRBJ2-5; D call uncertain. The CDR3 runs 12 residues. Trimming stripped 4 bases from V and 0 bases from J, with 4 bases between. Germline CDR1 SGHRS, CDR2 YFSETQ. The CDR3 region has the DNA TGCGCCAGCAGCCCGAACCAAGAGACCCAGTACTTC. This sequence encodes CASSPNQETQYF.

V usage is TRBV7-3 and J usage is TRBJ2-2; possibly TRBD1 for D (6 bases). Trimming pared 5 bases from V and 1 base from J, leaving 14 bases between. The V gene's germline CDR1 is SGHTA and CDR2 FQGTGA. This CDR3 contains 16 residues. CDR3 sequence reads: CASSRFPGQNTGELFF. The DNA of the CDR3 is TGTGCCAGCAGCAGATTTCCGGGACAGAACACCGGGGAGCTGTTTTTT.

J is TRBJ2-7 and V is TRBV14; maybe TRBD2 (6 bases). Deletions cut 4 bases from V and 0 bases from J, with 13 bases between. The CDR3 has 15 residues. Germline lookup yields CDR1 SGHDN and CDR2 FVKESK. Written as DNA, the CDR3 is TGTGCCAGCAGCCCGGGACTTCCCTTCTCCTACGAGCAGTACTTC. This translates into CASSPGLPFSYEQYF.

The chain is built from TRBV5-6 and TRBJ1-2, with D perhaps TRBD1 (5 bases). CDR3 length equals 14 residues. From germline, CDR1 is SGHDT and CDR2 YYEEEE. V was pared by 5 bases and J by 5 bases, with 16 bases between. In DNA form, the CDR3 reads TGTGCCAGCAGTCTCCGGGACGGAAAATATGGCTACACCTTC. It yields the protein CASSLRDGKYGYTF. Complete variable domain (other parts from reference TRBV5-6 and TRBJ1-2): DAGVTQSPTHLIKTRGQQVTLRCSPKSGHDTVSWYQQALGQGPQFIFQYYEEEERQRGNFPDRFSGHQFPNYSSELNVNALLLGDSALYLCASSLRDGKYGYTFGSGTRLTVV.

The chain carries TRBV28 and TRBJ1-5; 7 positions match TRBD1. V dropped 4 bases and J dropped 1; count of bases not matched to a gene: 10. This CDR3 comprises 17 residues. CDR1 and CDR2 from the germline V gene are MDHEN and SYDVKM. As DNA, the CDR3 is TGTGCCAGCAGTTCCGACAGGGCGCCGAGGAGCAATCAGCCCCAGCATTTT. Translation: CASSSDRAPRSNQPQHF.